This T cell receptor beta chain was identified in a study of cytomegalovirus exposure and HLA in healthy donors. The J segment lost 1 base and the V segment lost 5 bases, leaving 3 bases of the junction unmatched. The CDR3 has 15 amino acids. Germline V gives CDR1 MNHEY, CDR2 SMNVEV (reference sequence). Study-wide points: In a later analysis, HLA-C alleles had the fewest associated TCRs, DRB1 alleles the most. Among the sequence variants, a highly shared cluster was likely an artifact of sequencing. Immune exposure was documented only through CMV serostatus. Cytomegalovirus-associated TCR beta chains were listed, numbering 164.

Turning to this clone: The target antigen is unknown.

Amplification used 60 Vbeta primers and 13 Jbeta primers. Repertoires were generated with immunoSEQ multiplex PCR, while TCRdb's copy carries only in-frame clones and drops some. The repertoire holds around 130,000 clones, with approximately 80% as singletons. The sample consisted of PBMCs. This receptor was identified in a woman in her late teens or twenties in good health and CMV-seronegative. This chain uses TRBV27 with TRBJ2-2; 8 bases fit TRBD2. The CDR3 here is CASSRAGGNTGELFF. For the CDR3, the DNA is TGTGCCAGCAGTAGGGCGGGAGGGAACACCGGGGAGCTGTTTTTT.